This T cell receptor (beta chain) stems from a study of spatial heterogeneity in lung cancer. Every TCR cDNA molecule bore a unique molecular identifier. TCRdb reprocessed the 5' RACE reads with MiXCR, giving one entry per CDR3 protein. The sample has some 7,700 distinct CDR3 sequences, around 15% seen once. Germline CDR1 reads SSHAT; CDR2 reads FNYEAQ (reference sequence). This CDR3 has 14 residues. Relative to its sample, this clonotype is medium-sized (0.01 to 0.1%). Its ends do not fully match the called genes, so a read error is possible. Time point: sample taken at primary tumor resection. Material for sequencing was whole RNA from tumor, nontumor lung or frozen PBMC, left unsorted.

This TCR came from a male donor with early-stage non-small cell lung cancer. Sequencing was performed on normal lung tissue next to the tumor, taken at surgery. J is TRBJ2-3 and V is TRBV7-7; no firm D call. CDR3: CASSSDIYTDTQYF. The DNA of the CDR3 is TGTGCTAGCAGCTCCGACATATACACAGATACGCAGTATTTT.